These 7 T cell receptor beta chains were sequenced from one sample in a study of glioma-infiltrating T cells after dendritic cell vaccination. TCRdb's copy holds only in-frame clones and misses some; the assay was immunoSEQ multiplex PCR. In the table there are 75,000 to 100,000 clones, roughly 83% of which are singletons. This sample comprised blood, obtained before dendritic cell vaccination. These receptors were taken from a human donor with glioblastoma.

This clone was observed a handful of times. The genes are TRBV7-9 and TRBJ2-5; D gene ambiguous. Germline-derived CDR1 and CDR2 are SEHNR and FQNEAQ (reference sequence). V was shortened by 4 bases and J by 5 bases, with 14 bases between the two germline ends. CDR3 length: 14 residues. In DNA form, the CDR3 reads TGTGCCAGCAGCTCGGTCCGCGGATGGGAGACCCAGTACTTC. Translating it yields CASSSVRGWETQYF.

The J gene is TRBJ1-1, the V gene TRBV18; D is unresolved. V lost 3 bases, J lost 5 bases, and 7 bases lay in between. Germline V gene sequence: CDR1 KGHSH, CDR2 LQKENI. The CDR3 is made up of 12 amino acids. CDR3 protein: CASSPSTTEAFF. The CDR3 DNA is TGTGCCAGCTCACCCTCCACTACTGAAGCTTTCTTT. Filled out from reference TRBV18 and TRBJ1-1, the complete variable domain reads NAGVMQNPRHLVRRRGQEARLRCSPMKGHSHVYWYRQLPEEGLKFMVYLQKENIIDESGMPKERFSAEFPKEGPSILRIQQVVRGDSAAYFCASSPSTTEAFFGQGTRLTVV.

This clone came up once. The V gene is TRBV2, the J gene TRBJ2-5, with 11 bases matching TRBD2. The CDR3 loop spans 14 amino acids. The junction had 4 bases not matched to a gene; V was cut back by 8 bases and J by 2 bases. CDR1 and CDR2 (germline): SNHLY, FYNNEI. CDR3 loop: CASRLAGPQETQYF. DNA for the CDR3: TGTGCCAGCCGACTAGCGGGGCCGCAAGAGACCCAGTACTTC. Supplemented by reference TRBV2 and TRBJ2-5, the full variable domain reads EPEVTQTPSHQVTQMGQEVILRCVPISNHLYFYWYRQILGQKVEFLVSFYNNEISEKSEIFDDQFSVERPDGSNFTLKIRSTKLEDSAMYFCASRLAGPQETQYFGPGTRLLVL.

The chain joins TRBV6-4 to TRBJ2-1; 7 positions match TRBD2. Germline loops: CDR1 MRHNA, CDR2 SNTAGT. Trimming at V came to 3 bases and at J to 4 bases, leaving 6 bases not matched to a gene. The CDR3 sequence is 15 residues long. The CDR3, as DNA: TGTGCCAGCAGTGAGCAGCGGGGCGCTTACAATGAGCAGTTCTTC. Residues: CASSEQRGAYNEQFF.

The CDR3 DNA reads as TGCGCCAGCAGCCGGGGCTCTAGCGGGGATAGTGAGCAGTTCTTC. It specifies CASSRGSSGDSEQFF. The V gene is TRBV5-1, the J gene TRBJ2-1; 9 positions agree with TRBD2. The germline CDR1 and CDR2 sequences are SGHRS and YFSETQ. The CDR3 has 15 residues. Unmatched junction bases numbered 11, after V lost 4 bases and J lost 9 bases.

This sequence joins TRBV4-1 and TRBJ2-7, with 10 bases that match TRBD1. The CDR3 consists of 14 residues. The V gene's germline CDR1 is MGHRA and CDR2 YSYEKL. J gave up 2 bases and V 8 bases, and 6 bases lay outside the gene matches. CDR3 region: CASGRTGGTYEQYF. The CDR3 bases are TGCGCCAGCGGGCGGACAGGGGGGACCTACGAGCAGTACTTC.

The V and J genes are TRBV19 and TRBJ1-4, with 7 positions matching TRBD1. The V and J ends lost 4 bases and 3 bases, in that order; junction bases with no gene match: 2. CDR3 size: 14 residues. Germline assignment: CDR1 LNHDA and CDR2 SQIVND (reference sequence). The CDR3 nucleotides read TGTGCCAGTAGTACCGGGACAGCTAATGAAAAACTGTTTTTT. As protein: CASSTGTANEKLFF.